This is a list of T cell receptor beta chains from one sample in a study of T cell changes during pregnancy in multiple sclerosis. Sequenced by immunoSEQ multiplex PCR; TCRdb stores in-frame clones only, minus some. Here the sample spans fewer than 50,000 clones, 94% being singletons. This material consisted of CD4+ T cells from peripheral blood mononuclear cells, taken in the third trimester of pregnancy. The receptors shown here come from a female donor with multiple sclerosis, enrolled in a pregnancy study. The CDR3 runs from the conserved cysteine through the conserved F or W. D genes are given only for firm matches. A clone size is listed for some rows: how often the clone was seen (once, few, many), or a class if it is expanded.

cdr3_aa cdr3_nt j_call d_call v_call clone_size
CASRVAGGTGELFF TGTGCCAGTAGAGTAGCGGGAGGAACCGGGGAGCTGTTTTTT TRBJ2-2 TRBD2 TRBV19 NA
CASSLAWTGGRNTEAFF TGCGCCAGCAGCTTGGCTTGGACAGGGGGCCGGAACACTGAAGCTTTCTTT TRBJ1-1 TRBD1 TRBV5-1 NA
CASSLNRGGKNEKLFF TGTGCCAGCAGCTTAAATCGGGGAGGAAAGAATGAAAAACTGTTTTTT TRBJ1-4 NA TRBV7-6 NA
CASTRQGLYNEQFF TGTGCCAGCACCCGCCAGGGTTTGTACAATGAGCAGTTCTTC TRBJ2-1 NA TRBV27 NA
CASSLSRVNSPLHF TGTGCCAGCAGTTTATCCAGGGTTAATTCACCCCTCCACTTT TRBJ1-6 NA TRBV27 NA
CASSMATNQPQHF TGTGCCAGTAGTATGGCCACCAATCAGCCCCAGCATTTT TRBJ1-5 NA TRBV19 NA
CASSDGGSLTF TGTGCCAGCAGTGACGGCGGCTCCCTCACCTTC TRBJ1-2 NA TRBV6-4 NA
CASNLAGGRETQYF TGTGCCAGCAACTTAGCGGGAGGGCGAGAGACCCAGTACTTC TRBJ2-5 TRBD2 TRBV5-4 NA
CASSSRDWTGNQPQHF TGTGCCAGCAGCTCCCGGGACTGGACTGGGAATCAGCCCCAGCATTTT TRBJ1-5 NA TRBV7-8 NA
CASTGQEASNYGYTF TGTGCCAGCACTGGACAGGAGGCAAGTAACTATGGCTACACCTTC TRBJ1-2 TRBD1 TRBV7-9 NA
CASSRGTSYEQYF TGTGCCAGCAGCAGAGGGACTTCCTACGAGCAGTACTTC TRBJ2-7 NA TRBV7-2 NA
CACSQGSNEKLFF TGTGCCTGTTCACAGGGAAGCAATGAAAAACTGTTTTTT TRBJ1-4 NA TRBV30 NA
CASSQDTGGTGYTF TGCGCCAGCAGCCAAGACACAGGGGGCACTGGCTACACCTTC TRBJ1-2 TRBD1 TRBV4-3 NA
CASSQYRDTQYF TGTGCCAGCAGCCAATATAGAGATACGCAGTATTTT TRBJ2-3 NA TRBV7-6 NA
CASSSRDLTDTQYF TGTGCCAGCAGTTCGCGGGATCTCACAGATACGCAGTATTTT TRBJ2-3 NA TRBV5-4 once
CASSVGRGREEVYEQYF TGTGCCAGCAGCGTAGGAAGGGGCAGGGAAGAGGTCTACGAGCAGTACTTC TRBJ2-7 NA TRBV9 NA
CASSRGQGITDTQYF TGTGCCAGTAGTAGGGGACAGGGTATCACAGATACGCAGTATTTT TRBJ2-3 TRBD1 TRBV19 NA
CASSLGSSGSYEQYF TGTGCCAGCAGTTTAGGGAGTAGCGGGTCCTACGAGCAGTACTTC TRBJ2-7 TRBD2 TRBV27 NA
CAWKVLAGGETQYF TGTGCCTGGAAGGTACTAGCGGGGGGCGAGACCCAGTACTTC TRBJ2-5 TRBD2 TRBV30 NA
CASSSLAGKQFF TGTGCCAGCAGCAGTCTAGCGGGGAAGCAGTTCTTC TRBJ2-1 TRBD2 TRBV7-6 NA
CASQDRFSNQPQHF TGTGCCAGTCAAGACAGATTTAGCAATCAGCCCCAGCATTTT TRBJ1-5 NA TRBV19 NA
CASSSLAGGTDTQYF TGTGCCAGCAGTTCCCTAGCGGGAGGAACAGATACGCAGTATTTT TRBJ2-3 TRBD2 TRBV28 NA
CASSVEPLAGVQYF TGTGCCAGCAGCGTAGAGCCCCTAGCGGGAGTTCAGTACTTC TRBJ2-7 TRBD2 TRBV9 NA
CASSYRGPNSPLHF TGTGCCAGCAGTTACAGGGGGCCCAATTCACCCCTCCACTTT TRBJ1-6 TRBD1 TRBV2 NA
CAISSGRGGPQHF TGTGCCATAAGCTCGGGGAGGGGGGGGCCTCAGCATTTT TRBJ1-5 NA TRBV19 NA
CSVEKQAYYGYTF TGCAGCGTTGAAAAACAGGCCTACTATGGCTACACCTTC TRBJ1-2 NA TRBV29-1 NA
CASSPREGHSFSTNEKLFF TGTGCCAGCAGCCCCCGCGAGGGCCATTCCTTCTCAACTAATGAAAAACTGTTTTTT TRBJ1-4 NA TRBV5-4 NA
CATSRDRGLREKLFF TGTGCCACCAGCAGAGACAGGGGTCTACGAGAAAAACTGTTTTTT TRBJ1-4 NA TRBV15 NA
CATEFRYEQYF TGTGCCACCGAGTTCCGGTACGAGCAGTACTTC TRBJ2-7 NA TRBV28 NA
CSAGQGSYEQYF TGCAGCGCGGGACAGGGCTCCTACGAGCAGTACTTC TRBJ2-7 TRBD1 TRBV29-1 NA
CASSPGLATDTQYF TGTGCCAGCAGCCCCGGACTAGCGACAGATACGCAGTATTTT TRBJ2-3 TRBD2 TRBV7-3 NA
CASIGTGVGYTF TGTGCCAGCATAGGAACAGGGGTTGGCTACACCTTC TRBJ1-2 TRBD1 TRBV28 NA
CASSHETSANNEQFF TGTGCCAGCAGCCATGAAACTAGCGCCAACAATGAGCAGTTCTTC TRBJ2-1 TRBD2 TRBV7-6 NA
CASSLFGGSNQPQHF TGTGCCAGCAGCTTGTTTGGGGGCAGCAATCAGCCCCAGCATTTT TRBJ1-5 NA TRBV5-6 NA
CASSEGPGTYEQYF TGTGCCAGCAGTGAAGGCCCAGGGACCTACGAGCAGTACTTC TRBJ2-7 NA TRBV2 NA
CSVRPTFGASQETQYF TGCAGCGTGAGACCCACCTTTGGAGCATCACAAGAGACCCAGTACTTC TRBJ2-5 NA TRBV29-1 NA
CASSPSGNSYNEQFF TGCGCCAGCAGCCCTAGCGGGAACTCCTACAATGAGCAGTTCTTC TRBJ2-1 TRBD2 TRBV4-1 NA
CASSQVDMGINTGELFF TGCGCCAGCAGCCAAGTGGACATGGGAATAAACACCGGGGAGCTGTTTTTT TRBJ2-2 NA TRBV4-1 NA
CASSLNYGYTF TGTGCCAGCAGCCTCAACTATGGCTACACCTTC TRBJ1-2 NA TRBV6-6 NA
CAWNSGGSGNTIYF TGTGCCTGGAACTCAGGGGGCTCTGGAAACACCATATATTTT TRBJ1-3 TRBD1 TRBV30 NA
CASSLGQVDHGYTF TGTGCCAGCAGTTTGGGACAGGTCGACCATGGCTACACCTTC TRBJ1-2 TRBD1 TRBV5-4 NA
CASSRGLAGVYEQYF TGTGCCAGCAGTAGGGGACTAGCGGGAGTCTACGAGCAGTACTTC TRBJ2-7 TRBD2 TRBV27 NA
CAWKDRGDSPLHF TGTGCCTGGAAAGACAGGGGTGATTCACCCCTCCACTTT TRBJ1-6 TRBD1 TRBV30 NA
CASSVTWDSNYGYTF TGTGCCAGCAGCGTGACGTGGGACAGCAACTATGGCTACACCTTC TRBJ1-2 TRBD1 TRBV9 NA
CASSPTPGLVRGTGELFF TGTGCCAGCAGCCCAACACCCGGACTAGTTCGGGGCACCGGGGAGCTGTTTTTT TRBJ2-2 TRBD2 TRBV7-3 NA
CASSPRDRMNTEAFF TGTGCCAGCTCACCACGGGACAGGATGAACACTGAAGCTTTCTTT TRBJ1-1 TRBD1 TRBV18 NA